These 12 T cell receptor beta chains share one sample of origin, sequenced in a study of T cell changes during pregnancy in multiple sclerosis. Sequencing was performed with immunoSEQ multiplex PCR; in TCRdb, only in-frame clones are kept and a portion is missing. The table records about 40,000 clones, roughly nine tenths of them present only once. This specimen was CD4+ T cells from peripheral blood mononuclear cells, taken in the first trimester of pregnancy. The receptors were gathered from a female donor with multiple sclerosis, enrolled in a pregnancy study.

The chain couples TRBV6-5 to TRBJ1-3; TRBD1 is a possible D gene (5 bases). This CDR3 is built from 15 residues. Germline V gene lookup returns CDR1 MNHEY and CDR2 SVGAGI. V was pared by 6 bases and J by 0 bases, with 12 bases between. The chain's CDR3 is CASRNTGVSGNTIYF. CDR3 bases: TGTGCCAGCAGGAATACAGGCGTCTCTGGAAACACCATATATTTT.

This chain uses TRBV5-1 with TRBJ2-6, with no clear D. The CDR3 length is 15 residues. CDR1 is SGHRS and CDR2 is YFSETQ in the germline V gene. Trimming shortened V by 1 base and J by 0 bases, and 5 bases separated the two germline ends. CDR3 nucleotide sequence: TGCGCCAGCAGCTTGTTCGGCTCTGGGGCCAACGTCCTGACTTTC. Its translation is CASSLFGSGANVLTF.

This clone was seen a few times. The chain employs TRBV5-1 and TRBJ1-6; the match to TRBD1 covers 9 bases. The CDR3 runs 15 residues. The V segment lost 1 base and the J segment 10 bases; nucleotides outside the gene matches: 6. In germline, CDR1 is SGHRS, CDR2 YFSETQ. The CDR3 DNA is TGCGCCAGCAGCTTGACGGGACAGGGTGACTCACCCCTCCACTTT. Its translation is CASSLTGQGDSPLHF.

This chain links TRBV6-1 with TRBJ1-5, with D unresolved. There are 14 residues in the CDR3. The ends were cut back, 4 bases at V and 5 bases at J, with 12 bases in the middle. Germline V gene data show CDR1 as MNHNS and CDR2 as SASEGT. The CDR3 loop is CASSVPGGDQPQHF. Here the CDR3 DNA reads TGTGCCAGCAGTGTCCCGGGAGGTGATCAGCCCCAGCATTTT.

The genes are TRBV4-3 and TRBJ2-7; TRBD1 matches at 7 bases. The CDR3 is 15 residues long. The germline CDR1 and CDR2 sequences are LGHNA and YSLEER. V lost 4 bases and J lost 3; bases outside the gene matches: 9. CDR3 protein: CASSPSRQGFYEQYF. The CDR3, as DNA: TGCGCCAGCAGCCCATCACGACAGGGCTTCTACGAGCAGTACTTC.

The rearrangement links TRBV5-1 to TRBJ2-7, with TRBD2 matching 9 bases. This CDR3 has 17 residues. With V trimmed by 4 bases and J by 5 bases, 16 bases remained unmatched. Germline V lookup: CDR1 SGHRS, CDR2 YFSETQ. This chain's CDR3 is CASSPNLGGTSFDEQYF. Written as DNA, the CDR3 is TGCGCCAGCAGCCCCAACCTGGGGGGGACTAGCTTCGACGAGCAGTACTTC.

The chain links TRBV30 to TRBJ1-2; 8 bases fit TRBD1. This CDR3 comprises 14 residues. Germline assignment: CDR1 GTSNPN and CDR2 SVGIG (reference sequence). The trim removed 1 base at V and 2 bases at J, leaving 3 bases unmatched. The CDR3 DNA reads TGTGCCTGGAGTGCCTGGACAGGGAACTATGGCTACACCTTC. It codes for CAWSAWTGNYGYTF.

The CDR3 coding sequence is TGTGCCAGCTCACGGAGCCAGGGGGCTCGTTACGAGCAGTACTTC. This encodes CASSRSQGARYEQYF. The chain is built from TRBV18 and TRBJ2-7; the match to TRBD1 covers 8 bases. This CDR3 is built from 15 residues. Germline CDR1 and CDR2: KGHSH and LQKENI. V lost 4 bases, J lost 4 bases, and 9 bases stayed unmatched.

The DNA for the CDR3 is TGCGCCAGCAGTCGGGGGTTTCGGCATCCCGAGTATGGCTACACCTTC. It codes for CASSRGFRHPEYGYTF. The chain has TRBV5-1 and TRBJ1-2; the D gene is possibly TRBD1 (5 bases). The V end was cut by 5 bases, the J end by 5 bases, with 22 bases between. The CDR3 sequence is 16 residues long. Germline CDR1 is SGHRS and CDR2 is YFSETQ. Supplemented by reference TRBV5-1 and TRBJ1-2, the full variable domain reads KAGVTQTPRYLIKTRGQQVTLSCSPISGHRSVSWYQQTPGQGLQFLFEYFSETQRNKGNFPGRFSGRQFSNSRSEMNVSTLELGDSALYLCASSRGFRHPEYGYTFGSGTRLTVV.

The chain has TRBV7-9 and TRBJ1-2; D gene ambiguous. The CDR3 spans 12 residues. The V gene's germline CDR1 is SEHNR and CDR2 FQNEAQ (reference sequence). Trimming cost V 5 bases and J 4 bases, with 8 bases left between them. CDR3 nucleotides: TGTGCCAGCAGCGTAGACGGCTATGGCTACACCTTC. Translating gives CASSVDGYGYTF.

This clone has just a few counts. The V gene is TRBV18, the J gene TRBJ1-2, with D possibly TRBD1 on 5 matching bases. This CDR3 comprises 15 residues. Germline CDR1 and CDR2: KGHSH and LQKENI. The V gene lost 2 bases and the J gene lost 8 bases, with 18 bases spanning the gap. The CDR3, as DNA: TGTGCCAGCTCACCAGGGGGGACGGCGGAACGAGGCTACACCTTC. Amino acid sequence: CASSPGGTAERGYTF.

The chain recombines TRBV10-1 with TRBJ1-1, with D perhaps matching TRBD1 (5 bases). CDR1 and CDR2 from the germline V gene are WNHNN and SYGVQD (reference sequence). The CDR3 runs to 13 residues. V was trimmed by 7 bases and J by 5 bases, leaving 14 bases between them. As DNA, the CDR3 is TGCGCCAGCATGGCAGGGCAATGGACTGAAGCTTTCTTT. Translating it yields CASMAGQWTEAFF.